This T cell receptor beta chain appears in the sequencing data of a study of T cell responses to AZD1222 COVID-19 vaccine. Study conclusions and caveats: The reported proportion of spike-specific TCRs targeting unmutated variant regions was nearly half. Among the donors, most were white British and more were female, and clonal diversity was possibly underestimated.

Germline assignment: CDR1 MNHEY and CDR2 SVGEGT. CDR3 size: 16 residues. Trimming removed 0 bases from V and 0 bases from J; junction bases left unmatched: 2. TCRdb's copy holds only in-frame clones and misses some; the assay was immunoSEQ multiplex PCR. Of 120,000 or so clones listed, approximately 90% are singletons. Both about-4-week and about-12-week second-dose recipients were combined. As to this clone: Its antigen is not known.

The source material was peripheral blood, sampled 28 days after the second AZD1222 dose. The chain joins TRBV6-2 or TRBV6-3 to TRBJ2-4; 7 bases align to TRBD2. This clonotype was sampled from an adult who received the AZD1222 COVID-19 vaccine. CDR3 DNA: TGTGCCAGCAGTTACTCGGGAGGGATAGCCAAAAACATTCAGTACTTC. Translated: CASSYSGGIAKNIQYF.